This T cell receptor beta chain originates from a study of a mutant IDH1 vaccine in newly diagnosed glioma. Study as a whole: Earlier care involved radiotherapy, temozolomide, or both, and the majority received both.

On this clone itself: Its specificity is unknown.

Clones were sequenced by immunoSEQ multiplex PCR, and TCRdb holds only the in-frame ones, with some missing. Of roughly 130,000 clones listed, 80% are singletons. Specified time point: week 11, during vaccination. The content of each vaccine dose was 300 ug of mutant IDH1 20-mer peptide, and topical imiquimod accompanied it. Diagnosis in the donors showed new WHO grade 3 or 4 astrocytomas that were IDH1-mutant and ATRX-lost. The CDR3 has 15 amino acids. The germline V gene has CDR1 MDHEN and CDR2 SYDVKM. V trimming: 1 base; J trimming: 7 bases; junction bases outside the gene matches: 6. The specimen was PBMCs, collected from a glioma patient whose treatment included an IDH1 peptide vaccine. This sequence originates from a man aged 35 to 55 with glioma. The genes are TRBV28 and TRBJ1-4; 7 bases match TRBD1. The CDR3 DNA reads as TGTGCCAGCAGTTTATCGACAGGGCTTGGTGAAAAACTGTTTTTT. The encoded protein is CASSLSTGLGEKLFF.